The sequence of this TCR beta chain was determined in a study of human T cells and chemical hapten exposure. Study overall: Mostly female patients had alopecia areata, totalis or universalis.

At least ten counts were recorded for this clonotype. Its specificity is not known. General study points: TCRs at high frequency, those above 1 in 1000, did not change with DPC sensitization. Expanded TCRs made up significantly more big CDR3 similarity clusters than controls did.

As to time point: patch test 1, 2 weeks after DPC sensitization. Specified treatment: therapeutic diphenylcyclopropenone sensitization with weekly scalp DPC. The V gene's germline CDR1 is GTSNPN and CDR2 SVGIG (reference sequence). CDR3 size: 13 residues. V lost 3 bases to trimming and J lost 4 bases, with 12 bases between them. In the authors' methods: Per-sample TCR counts ranged from 23,224 to 690,600, median around 96,000. Via MiXCR, TCRdb re-called the RACE reads, giving one row per CDR3 protein. The V and J calls follow TCRdb's processing rather than the paper's. The table has 150,000 or so distinct CDR3 sequences, approximately 15% seen once.

The source is a woman aged 25 to 39 with alopecia areata. Some clones in this sample may be carry-over from other donors' samples. The V call is TRBV30, the J call TRBJ1-1, with TRBD1 as a possible D gene (5 bases). The sequenced sample was whole blood, obtained in connection with sensitization to the hapten diphenylcyclopropenone (DPC). CDR3 bases: TGTGCCTGGAGGATACAGGCGCTCACTGAAGCTTTCTTT. Its translation is CAWRIQALTEAFF.